The sequence of this T cell receptor (beta chain) was determined in a study of shared clonotypes between healthy human individuals. Regarding the study as a whole: The generation probabilities recorded for non-shared clonotypes fell below those of clonotypes shared by all four donors.

The CDR3 sequence is 15 residues long. In germline, CDR1 is MNHEY, CDR2 SVGAGI. V lost 4 bases, J lost 7 bases, and 7 bases stayed unmatched. Per sorted-subset replicate PCR, input was 200 to 250 ng DNA, representing about 32,000 T cell genomes. The assay was immunoSEQ multiplex PCR, and TCRdb's table has in-frame clones only and misses some. The data contain about 980,000 clones, roughly 72% of them singletons. Concerning this clone itself: The target antigen is unknown.

The chain joins TRBV6-5 to TRBJ1-6; 7 positions agree with TRBD1. Sequenced: memory CD4+ T cells sorted from blood. Subset given: CD45RA-negative fraction. The TCR comes from a young man in good health. The CDR3 DNA follows: TGTGCCAGCAGTTCCGGACAGGTTGACAATTCACCCCTCCACTTT. Translated: CASSSGQVDNSPLHF.